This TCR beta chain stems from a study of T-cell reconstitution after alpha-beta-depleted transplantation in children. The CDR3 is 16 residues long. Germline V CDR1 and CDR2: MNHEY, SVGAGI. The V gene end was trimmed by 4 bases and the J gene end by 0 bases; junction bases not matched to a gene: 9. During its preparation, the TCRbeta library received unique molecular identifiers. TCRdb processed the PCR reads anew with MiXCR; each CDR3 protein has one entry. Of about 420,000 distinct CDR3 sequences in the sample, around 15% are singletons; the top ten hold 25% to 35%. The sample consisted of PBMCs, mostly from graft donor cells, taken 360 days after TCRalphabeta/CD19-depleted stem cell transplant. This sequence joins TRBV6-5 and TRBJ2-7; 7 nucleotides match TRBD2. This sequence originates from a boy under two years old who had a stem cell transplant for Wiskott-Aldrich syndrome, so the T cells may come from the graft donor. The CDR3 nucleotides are TGTGCCAGCAGTTCCCCAAAAGCGGGACGCTCCTACGAGCAGTACTTC. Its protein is CASSSPKAGRSYEQYF.